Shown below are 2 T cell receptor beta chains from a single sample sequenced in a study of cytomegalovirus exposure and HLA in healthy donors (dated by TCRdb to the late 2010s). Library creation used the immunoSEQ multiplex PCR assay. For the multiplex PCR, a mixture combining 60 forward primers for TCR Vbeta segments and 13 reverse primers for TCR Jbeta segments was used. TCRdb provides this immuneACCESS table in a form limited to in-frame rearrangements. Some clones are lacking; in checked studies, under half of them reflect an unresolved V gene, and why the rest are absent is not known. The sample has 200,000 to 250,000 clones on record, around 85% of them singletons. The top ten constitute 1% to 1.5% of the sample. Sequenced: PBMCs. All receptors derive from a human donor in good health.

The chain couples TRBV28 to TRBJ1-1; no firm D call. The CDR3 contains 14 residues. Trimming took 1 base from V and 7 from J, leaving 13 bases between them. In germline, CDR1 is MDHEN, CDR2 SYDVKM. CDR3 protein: CASSLLETTHEAFF. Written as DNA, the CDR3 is TGTGCCAGCAGTTTATTAGAGACAACCCATGAAGCTTTCTTT.

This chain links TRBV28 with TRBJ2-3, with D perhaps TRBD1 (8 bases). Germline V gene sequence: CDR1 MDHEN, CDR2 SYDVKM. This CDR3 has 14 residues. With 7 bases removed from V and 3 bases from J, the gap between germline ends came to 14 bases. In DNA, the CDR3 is TGTGCCAGCACCGGACAGGGAGGGACAGATACGCAGTATTTT. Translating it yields CASTGQGGTDTQYF. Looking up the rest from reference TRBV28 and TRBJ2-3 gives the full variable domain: DVKVTQSSRYLVKRTGEKVFLECVQDMDHENMFWYRQDPGLGLRLIYFSYDVKMKEKGDIPEGYSVSREKKERFSLILESASTNQTSMYLCASTGQGGTDTQYFGPGTRLTVL.